Presented here are 18 T cell receptor beta chains from one specimen sequenced in a study of T cell clonotyping in hematopoietic cell transplantation. Profiled with immunoSEQ multiplex PCR; TCRdb holds only in-frame clones, not every one. Among about 41,000 clones listed, around 96% were seen once. The sample taken for sequencing was peripheral blood mononuclear cells. The receptors stem from a young man in good health. Some clones in this sample may be carry-over from other donors' samples.

The chain couples TRBV4-3 to TRBJ2-1, with D possibly TRBD2 on 5 matching bases. The CDR3 length is 15 residues. Germline CDR1 and CDR2: LGHNA and YSLEER. With 1 base removed from V and 3 bases from J, the gap between germline ends came to 10 bases. Here the CDR3 reads CASSQGSGFYNEQFF. CDR3 nucleotide sequence: TGCGCCAGCAGCCAAGGATCGGGATTCTACAATGAGCAGTTCTTC.

The genes are TRBV7-8 and TRBJ2-5, with TRBD1 matching 9 bases. The CDR3 extends over 14 amino acids. J was trimmed by 3 bases and V by 2 bases; bases with no gene match: 1. The germline CDR1 and CDR2 sequences are SGHVS and FQNEAQ. In DNA form, the CDR3 reads TGTGCCAGCAGCTTATGGGACAGGGAAGAGACCCAGTACTTC. This sequence encodes CASSLWDREETQYF.

This chain connects TRBV6-5 to TRBJ2-7; 9 nucleotides agree with TRBD1. Germline V gene sequence: CDR1 MNHEY, CDR2 SVGAGI. Losses at the gene ends were 2 bases for V and 7 bases for J; bases not matched to a gene: 6. The CDR3 is made up of 14 amino acids. The CDR3 sequence: CASSYPGQGGEQYF. CDR3 nucleotides: TGTGCCAGCAGTTACCCGGGACAGGGAGGTGAGCAGTACTTC.

This chain links TRBV19 with TRBJ1-1; possible D gene TRBD1, 6 bases. The V end was cut by 0 bases, the J end by 11 bases, with 25 bases between. From germline, CDR1 is LNHDA and CDR2 SQIVND (reference sequence). The CDR3 is made up of 17 amino acids. Written as DNA, the CDR3 is TGTGCCAGTAGTATAGATCATGGGGGCTCGGCCCCGGAGAAGGCTTTCTTT. It is translated as CASSIDHGGSAPEKAFF.

The CDR3 nucleotides are TGCAGCGTTGTTGGCCCAGCCTACGAGCAGTACTTC. Encoded protein: CSVVGPAYEQYF. The chain employs TRBV29-1 and TRBJ2-7; D unclear. The CDR3 runs 12 residues. CDR1 is SQVTM and CDR2 is ANQGSEA in the germline V gene. V was trimmed by 4 bases and J by 2 bases, leaving 9 bases between them.

The gene calls are TRBV5-4 and TRBJ2-7, with 7 positions matching TRBD1. Germline trimming cut 3 bases from V and 4 bases from J; bases unmatched to any gene: 4. Germline V CDR1 and CDR2: SGHNT, YYREEE (reference sequence). This CDR3 has 13 amino acids. The CDR3 DNA reads as TGTGCCAGCAGCTCCGGGACAGTTTACGAGCAGTACTTC. This gives the protein CASSSGTVYEQYF.

The CDR3 bases are TGTGCCAGCAGCGCAGAGGACAGCATGAACACTGAAGCTTTCTTT. Translated: CASSAEDSMNTEAFF. The chain carries TRBV6-1 and TRBJ1-1; D may be TRBD1 (6 bases). CDR1 and CDR2 from the germline V gene are MNHNS and SASEGT. Trimming stripped 6 bases from V and 0 bases from J, with 14 bases between. This CDR3 region has 15 residues.

The rearrangement links TRBV27 to TRBJ2-5; no definite D call. The CDR3 is made up of 15 amino acids. CDR1 MNHEY and CDR2 SMNVEV come from the germline V gene (reference sequence). Trimming removed 0 bases from V and 2 bases from J, with 10 bases in between. The CDR3 spells CASSLSHRIQETQYF. The DNA of the CDR3 is TGTGCCAGCAGTTTATCACACCGAATACAAGAGACCCAGTACTTC.

The rearrangement links TRBV2 to TRBJ1-5; tentative D call: TRBD1 (5 bases). V gave up 7 bases and J gave up 4 bases, with 14 bases separating them. Germline V gene lookup returns CDR1 SNHLY and CDR2 FYNNEI. This CDR3 comprises 14 residues. CDR3 sequence: CASTASGGNQPQHF. The CDR3 nucleotides read TGTGCCAGCACGGCGTCGGGGGGGAATCAGCCCCAGCATTTT.

The rearrangement uses TRBV10-3 and TRBJ1-1; D unclear. The CDR3 length is 12 residues. Germline CDR1 reads ENHRY; CDR2 reads SYGVKD. Trimming took off 4 bases at V and 3 bases at J, with 6 bases between the two ends. CDR3 loop: CAISGADTEAFF. The CDR3, as DNA: TGTGCCATCAGTGGGGCAGACACTGAAGCTTTCTTT.

The chain carries TRBV18 and TRBJ1-2; TRBD1 might be the D (5 bases). There are 15 residues in the CDR3. V lost 3 bases to trimming and J lost 7 bases, with 18 bases between them. In germline, CDR1 is KGHSH, CDR2 LQKENI. The DNA of the CDR3 is TGTGCCAGCTCACCCACAGGCTCACAAGTTTCTGGCTACACCTTC. Translated, it gives CASSPTGSQVSGYTF.

This chain joins TRBV7-9 and TRBJ1-1; 9 bases match TRBD1. V trimming: 3 bases; J trimming: 1 base; junction bases outside the gene matches: 3. CDR1 is SEHNR, CDR2 FQNEAQ, per germline (reference sequence). The CDR3 is 15 residues long. CDR3 residues: CASSFPGQGNTEAFF. CDR3 coding DNA: TGTGCCAGCAGCTTCCCGGGACAGGGGAACACTGAAGCTTTCTTT.

The chain combines TRBV11-1 with TRBJ2-7, with D uncertain. This CDR3 is built from 14 residues. The germline V gene encodes CDR1 SGHAT and CDR2 FQDESV (reference sequence). The V gene lost 2 bases and the J gene lost 5 bases, with 13 bases spanning the gap. The CDR3 coding sequence is TGTGCCAGCAGCTTACCCAGCCCTTTCCACGAGCAGTACTTC. It encodes CASSLPSPFHEQYF.

V and J are TRBV5-1 and TRBJ1-4; D perhaps matches TRBD1 (5 bases). The V end was cut by 0 bases, the J end by 3 bases, with 15 bases between. The length of the CDR3 is 17 residues. CDR1 and CDR2 from the germline V gene are SGHRS and YFSETQ. CDR3 region: CASSLGAREAANEKLFF. CDR3 DNA: TGCGCCAGCAGCTTGGGCGCCAGGGAGGCAGCTAATGAAAAACTGTTTTTT.

The rearrangement joins TRBV5-6 to TRBJ2-5, with D unclear. This CDR3 is 15 amino acids long. Deletions cut 4 bases from V and 0 bases from J, with 13 bases between. Per the germline V gene, CDR1 is SGHDT and CDR2 is YYEEEE. In nucleotides, the CDR3 is TGTGCCAGCAGCAGACGGATCCTGTACCAAGAGACCCAGTACTTC. This sequence encodes CASSRRILYQETQYF.

The V call is TRBV29-1, the J call TRBJ2-3; D might be TRBD1 (6 bases). Germline assignment: CDR1 SQVTM and CDR2 ANQGSEA. Trimming shortened V by 8 bases and J by 0 bases, and 24 bases separated the two germline ends. There are 17 residues in the CDR3. The CDR3 region is CSPRLMDSQASTDTQYF. DNA for the CDR3: TGCAGCCCCCGCCTGATGGACAGCCAGGCTAGCACAGATACGCAGTATTTT.

The genes are TRBV5-4 and TRBJ1-2; perhaps TRBD1 as D (5 bases). Deletions cut 4 bases from V and 3 bases from J, with 16 bases between. CDR3 length equals 15 residues. Germline CDR1 and CDR2: SGHNT and YYREEE (reference sequence). The CDR3 DNA sequence: TGTGCCAGCAGCCAGGGAGGTCCGGAGGACTATGGCTACACCTTC. This codes for CASSQGGPEDYGYTF.

V is TRBV27 and J is TRBJ1-1; D is perhaps TRBD1 (5 bases). CDR1 and CDR2 (germline): MNHEY, SMNVEV (reference sequence). V was cut by 1 base and J by 1 base, with 16 bases left in between. The CDR3 contains 17 residues. The CDR3 spells CASSLLFRQGRNTEAFF. For the CDR3, the DNA is TGTGCCAGCAGTTTATTATTTCGGCAGGGACGGAACACTGAAGCTTTCTTT.